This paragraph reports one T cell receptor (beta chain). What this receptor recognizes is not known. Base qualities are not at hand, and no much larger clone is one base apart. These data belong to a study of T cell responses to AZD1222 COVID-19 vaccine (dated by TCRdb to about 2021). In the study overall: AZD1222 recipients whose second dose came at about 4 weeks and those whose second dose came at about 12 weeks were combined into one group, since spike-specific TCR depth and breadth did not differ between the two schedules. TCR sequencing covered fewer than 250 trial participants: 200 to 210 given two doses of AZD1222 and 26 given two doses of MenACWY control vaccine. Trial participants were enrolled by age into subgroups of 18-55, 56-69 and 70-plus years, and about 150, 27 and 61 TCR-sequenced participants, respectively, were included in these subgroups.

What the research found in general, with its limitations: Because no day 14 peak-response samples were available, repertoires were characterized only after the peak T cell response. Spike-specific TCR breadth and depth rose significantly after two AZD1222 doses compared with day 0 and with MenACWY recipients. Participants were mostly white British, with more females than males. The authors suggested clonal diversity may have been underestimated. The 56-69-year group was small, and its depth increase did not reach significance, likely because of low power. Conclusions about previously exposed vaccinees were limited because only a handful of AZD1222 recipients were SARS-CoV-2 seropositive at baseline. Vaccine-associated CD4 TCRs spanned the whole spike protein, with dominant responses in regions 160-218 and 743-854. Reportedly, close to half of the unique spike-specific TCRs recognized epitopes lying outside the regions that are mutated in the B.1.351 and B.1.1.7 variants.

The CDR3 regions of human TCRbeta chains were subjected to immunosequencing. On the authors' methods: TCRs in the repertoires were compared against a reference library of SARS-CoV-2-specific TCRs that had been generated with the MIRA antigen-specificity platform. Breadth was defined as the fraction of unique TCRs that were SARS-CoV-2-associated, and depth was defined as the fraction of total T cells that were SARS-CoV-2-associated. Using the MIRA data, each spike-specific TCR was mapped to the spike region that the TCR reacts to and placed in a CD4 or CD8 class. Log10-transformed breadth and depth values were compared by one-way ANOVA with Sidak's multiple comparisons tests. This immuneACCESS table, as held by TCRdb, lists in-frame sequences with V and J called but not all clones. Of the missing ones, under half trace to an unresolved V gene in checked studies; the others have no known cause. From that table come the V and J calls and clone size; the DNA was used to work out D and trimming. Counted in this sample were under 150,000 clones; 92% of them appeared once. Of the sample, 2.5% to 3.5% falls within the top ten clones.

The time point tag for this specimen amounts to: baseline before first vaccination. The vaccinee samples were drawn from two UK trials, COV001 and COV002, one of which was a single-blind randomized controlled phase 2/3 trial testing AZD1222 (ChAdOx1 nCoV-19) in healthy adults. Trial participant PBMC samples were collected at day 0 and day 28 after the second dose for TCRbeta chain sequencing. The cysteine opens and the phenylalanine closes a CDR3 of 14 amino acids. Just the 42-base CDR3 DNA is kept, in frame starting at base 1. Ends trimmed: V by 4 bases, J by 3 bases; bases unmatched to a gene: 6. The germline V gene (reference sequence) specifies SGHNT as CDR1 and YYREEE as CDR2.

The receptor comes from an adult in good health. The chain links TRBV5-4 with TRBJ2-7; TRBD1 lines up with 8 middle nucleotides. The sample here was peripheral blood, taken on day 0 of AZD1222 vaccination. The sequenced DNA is TGTGCCAGCAGCAAACCACAGGGGGACTACGAGCAGTACTTC. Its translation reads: CASSKPQGDYEQYF. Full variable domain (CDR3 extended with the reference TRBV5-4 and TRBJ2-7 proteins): ETGVTQSPTHLIKTRGQQVTLRCSSQSGHNTVSWYQQALGQGPQFIFQYYREEENGRGNFPPRFSGLQFPNYSSELNVNALELDDSALYLCASSKPQGDYEQYFGPGTRLTVT.